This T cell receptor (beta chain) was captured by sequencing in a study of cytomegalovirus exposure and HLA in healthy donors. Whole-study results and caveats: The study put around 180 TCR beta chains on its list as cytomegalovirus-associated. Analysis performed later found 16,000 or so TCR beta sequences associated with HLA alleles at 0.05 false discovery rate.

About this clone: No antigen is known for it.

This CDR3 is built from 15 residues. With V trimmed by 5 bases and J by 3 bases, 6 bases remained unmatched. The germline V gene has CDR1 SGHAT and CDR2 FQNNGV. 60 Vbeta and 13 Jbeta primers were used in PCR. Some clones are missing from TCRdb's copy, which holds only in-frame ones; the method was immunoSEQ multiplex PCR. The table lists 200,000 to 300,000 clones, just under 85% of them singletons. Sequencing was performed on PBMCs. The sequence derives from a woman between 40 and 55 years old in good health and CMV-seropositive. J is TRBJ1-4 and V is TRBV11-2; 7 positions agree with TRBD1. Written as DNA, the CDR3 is TGTGCCAGCAGCACAAACAGGGGACCTAATGAAAAACTGTTTTTT. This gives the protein CASSTNRGPNEKLFF.